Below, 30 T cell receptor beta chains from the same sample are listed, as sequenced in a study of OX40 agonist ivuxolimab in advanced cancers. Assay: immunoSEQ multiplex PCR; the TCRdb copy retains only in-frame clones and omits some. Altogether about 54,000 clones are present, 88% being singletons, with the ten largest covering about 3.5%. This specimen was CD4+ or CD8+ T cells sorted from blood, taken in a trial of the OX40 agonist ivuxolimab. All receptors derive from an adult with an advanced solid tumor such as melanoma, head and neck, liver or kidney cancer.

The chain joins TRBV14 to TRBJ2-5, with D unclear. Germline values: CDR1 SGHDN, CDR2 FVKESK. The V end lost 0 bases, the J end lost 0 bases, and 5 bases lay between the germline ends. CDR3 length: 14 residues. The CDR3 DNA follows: TGTGCCAGCAGCCAAGATGGGTACCAAGAGACCCAGTACTTC. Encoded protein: CASSQDGYQETQYF.

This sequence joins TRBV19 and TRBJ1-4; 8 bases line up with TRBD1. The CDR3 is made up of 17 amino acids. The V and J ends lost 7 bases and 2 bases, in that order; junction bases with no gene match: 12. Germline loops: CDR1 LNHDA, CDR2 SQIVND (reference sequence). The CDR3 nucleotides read TGTGCCAGTAAAACACTCACGACAGGGGAGACTAATGAAAAACTGTTTTTT. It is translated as CASKTLTTGETNEKLFF. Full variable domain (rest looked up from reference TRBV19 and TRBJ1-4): DGGITQSPKYLFRKEGQNVTLSCEQNLNHDAMYWYRQDPGQGLRLIYYSQIVNDFQKGDIAEGYSVSREKKESFPLTVTSAQKNPTAFYLCASKTLTTGETNEKLFFGSGTQLSVL.

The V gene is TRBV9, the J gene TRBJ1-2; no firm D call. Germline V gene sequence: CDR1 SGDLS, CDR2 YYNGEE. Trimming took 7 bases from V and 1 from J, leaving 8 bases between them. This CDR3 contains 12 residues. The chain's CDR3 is CASRNLNYGYTF. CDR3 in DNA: TGTGCCAGCCGGAATCTTAACTATGGCTACACCTTC.

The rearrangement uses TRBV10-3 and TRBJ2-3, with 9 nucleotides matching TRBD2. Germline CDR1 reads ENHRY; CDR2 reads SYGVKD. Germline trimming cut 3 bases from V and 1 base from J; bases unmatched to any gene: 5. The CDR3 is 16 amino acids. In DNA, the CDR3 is TGTGCCATCAGTGAAATGGTAGCGGGAGGCACAGATACGCAGTATTTT. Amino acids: CAISEMVAGGTDTQYF.

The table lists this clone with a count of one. In DNA, the CDR3 is TGCGCCAGCAGCCAAGATGGGAGACTAACCCTCACAGATACGCAGTATTTT. This encodes CASSQDGRLTLTDTQYF. V and J are TRBV4-1 and TRBJ2-3, with D perhaps TRBD2 (5 bases). This CDR3 is built from 17 residues. Trimming left V 0 bases short and J 2 bases short, with 15 bases between. Germline loops: CDR1 MGHRA, CDR2 YSYEKL.

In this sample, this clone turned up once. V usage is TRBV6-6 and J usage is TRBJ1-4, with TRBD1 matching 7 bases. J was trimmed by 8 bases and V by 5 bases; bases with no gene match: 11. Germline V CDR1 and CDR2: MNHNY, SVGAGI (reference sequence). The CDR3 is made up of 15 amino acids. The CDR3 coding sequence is TGTGCCAGCAGTCCTACAGGGGAAGAAGGGGAAAAACTGTTTTTT. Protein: CASSPTGEEGEKLFF.

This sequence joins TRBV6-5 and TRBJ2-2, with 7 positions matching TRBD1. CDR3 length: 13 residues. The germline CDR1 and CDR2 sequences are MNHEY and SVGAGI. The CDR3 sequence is CGVGTDNTGELFF. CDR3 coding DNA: TGTGGGGTAGGGACAGACAACACCGGGGAGCTGTTTTTT.

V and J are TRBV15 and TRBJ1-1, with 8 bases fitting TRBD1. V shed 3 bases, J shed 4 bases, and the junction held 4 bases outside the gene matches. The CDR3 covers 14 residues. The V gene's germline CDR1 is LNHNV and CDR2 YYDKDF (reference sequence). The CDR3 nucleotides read TGTGCCACCAGCAGGGACAGGGTTGGCACTGAAGCTTTCTTT. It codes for CATSRDRVGTEAFF.

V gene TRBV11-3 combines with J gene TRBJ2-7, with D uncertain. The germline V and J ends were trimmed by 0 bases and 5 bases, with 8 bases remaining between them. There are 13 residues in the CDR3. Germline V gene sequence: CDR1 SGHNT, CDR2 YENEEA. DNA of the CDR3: TGTGCCAGCAGCTTAGATGGCCTCCACGAGCAGTACTTC. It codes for CASSLDGLHEQYF. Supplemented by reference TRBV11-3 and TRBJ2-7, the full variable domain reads EAGVVQSPRYKIIEKKQPVAFWCNPISGHNTLYWYLQNLGQGPELLIRYENEEAVDDSQLPKDRFSAERLKGVDSTLKIQPAELGDSAVYLCASSLDGLHEQYFGPGTRLTVT.

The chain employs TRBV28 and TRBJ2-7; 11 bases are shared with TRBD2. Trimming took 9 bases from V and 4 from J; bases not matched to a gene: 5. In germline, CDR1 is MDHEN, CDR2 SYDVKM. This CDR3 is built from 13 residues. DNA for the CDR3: TGTGCCAGTGTAGCGGGAGGGCCGTACGAGCAGTACTTC. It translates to CASVAGGPYEQYF.

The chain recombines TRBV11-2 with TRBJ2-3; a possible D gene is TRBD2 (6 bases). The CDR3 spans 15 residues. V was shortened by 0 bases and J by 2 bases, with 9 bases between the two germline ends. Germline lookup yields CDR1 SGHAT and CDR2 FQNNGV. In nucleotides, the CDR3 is TGTGCCAGCAGCTTAGATGCGGGATTCACAGATACGCAGTATTTT. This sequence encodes CASSLDAGFTDTQYF.

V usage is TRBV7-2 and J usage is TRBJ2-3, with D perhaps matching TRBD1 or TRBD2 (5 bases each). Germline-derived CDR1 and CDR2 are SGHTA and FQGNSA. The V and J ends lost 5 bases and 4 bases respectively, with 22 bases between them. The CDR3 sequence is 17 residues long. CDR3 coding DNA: TGTGCCAGCAGCCAAAACCCCCGGGGAGAAGGGGCAGATACGCAGTATTTT. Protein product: CASSQNPRGEGADTQYF.

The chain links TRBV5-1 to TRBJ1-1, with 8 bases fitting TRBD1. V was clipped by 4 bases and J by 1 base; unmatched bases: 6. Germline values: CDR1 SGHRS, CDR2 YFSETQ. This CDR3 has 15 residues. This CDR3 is CASSAAGTGNTEAFF. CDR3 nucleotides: TGCGCCAGCAGCGCAGCCGGGACAGGGAACACTGAAGCTTTCTTT.

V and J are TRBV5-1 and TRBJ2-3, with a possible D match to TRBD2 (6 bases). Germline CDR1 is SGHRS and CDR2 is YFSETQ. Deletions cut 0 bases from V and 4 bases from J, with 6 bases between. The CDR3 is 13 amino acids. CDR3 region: CASSLGEADTQYF. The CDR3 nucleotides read TGCGCCAGCAGCTTGGGGGAGGCAGATACGCAGTATTTT.

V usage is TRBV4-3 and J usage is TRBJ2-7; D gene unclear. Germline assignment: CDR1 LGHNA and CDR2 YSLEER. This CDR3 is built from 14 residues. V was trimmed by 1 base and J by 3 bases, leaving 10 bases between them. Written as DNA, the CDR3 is TGCGCCAGCAGCCAAGCTCCGGAGAGCTACGAGCAGTACTTC. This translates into CASSQAPESYEQYF.

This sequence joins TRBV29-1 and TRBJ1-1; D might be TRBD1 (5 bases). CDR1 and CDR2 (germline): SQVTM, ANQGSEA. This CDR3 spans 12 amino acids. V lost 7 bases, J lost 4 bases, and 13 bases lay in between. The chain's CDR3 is CSARSGGTEAFF. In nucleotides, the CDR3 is TGCAGCGCCCGGTCGGGGGGCACTGAAGCTTTCTTT.

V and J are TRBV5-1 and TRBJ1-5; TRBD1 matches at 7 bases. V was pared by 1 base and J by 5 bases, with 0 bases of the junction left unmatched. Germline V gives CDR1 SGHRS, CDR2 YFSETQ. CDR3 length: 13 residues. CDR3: CASSLTGDQPQHF. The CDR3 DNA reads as TGCGCCAGCAGCTTGACAGGGGATCAGCCCCAGCATTTT.

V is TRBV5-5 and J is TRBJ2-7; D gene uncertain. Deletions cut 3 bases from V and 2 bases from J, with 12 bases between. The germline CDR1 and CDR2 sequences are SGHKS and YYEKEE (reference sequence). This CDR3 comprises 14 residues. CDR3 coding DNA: TGTGCCAGCAGCTGGGCATCGTCTCCCTACGAGCAGTACTTC. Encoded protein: CASSWASSPYEQYF.

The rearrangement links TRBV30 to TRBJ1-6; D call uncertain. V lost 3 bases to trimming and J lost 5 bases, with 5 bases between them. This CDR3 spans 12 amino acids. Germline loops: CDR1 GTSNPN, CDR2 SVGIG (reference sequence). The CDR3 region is CAWRTHNSPLHF. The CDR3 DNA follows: TGTGCCTGGAGGACCCATAATTCACCCCTCCACTTT.

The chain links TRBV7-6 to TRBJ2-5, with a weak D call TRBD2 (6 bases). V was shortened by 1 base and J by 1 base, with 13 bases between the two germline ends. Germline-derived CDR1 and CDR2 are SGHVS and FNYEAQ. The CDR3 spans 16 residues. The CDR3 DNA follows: TGTGCCAGCAGCTTAGGGGGAGGAGGGAGCCAAGAGACCCAGTACTTC. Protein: CASSLGGGGSQETQYF.

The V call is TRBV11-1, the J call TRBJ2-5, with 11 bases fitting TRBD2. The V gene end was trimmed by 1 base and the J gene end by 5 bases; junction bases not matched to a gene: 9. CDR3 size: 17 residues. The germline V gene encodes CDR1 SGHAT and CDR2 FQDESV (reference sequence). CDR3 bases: TGTGCCAGCAGCTTAGGTTTAGCGGGAGGGCCTCAGGAGACCCAGTACTTC. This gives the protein CASSLGLAGGPQETQYF.

The DNA of the CDR3 is TGTGCCAGCAGTTTATCGCACAGGGGTTCTGGCTACACCTTC. Protein sequence: CASSLSHRGSGYTF. The chain combines TRBV28 with TRBJ1-2; 7 nucleotides match TRBD1. This CDR3 spans 14 amino acids. Trimming took 1 base from V and 7 from J; bases not matched to a gene: 6. The germline gives CDR1 MDHEN, CDR2 SYDVKM.

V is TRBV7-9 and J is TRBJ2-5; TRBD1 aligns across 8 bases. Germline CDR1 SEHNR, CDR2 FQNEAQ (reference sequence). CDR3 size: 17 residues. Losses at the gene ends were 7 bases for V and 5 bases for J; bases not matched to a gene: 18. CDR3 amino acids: CASNILLGQGALETQYF. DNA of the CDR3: TGTGCCAGCAACATCCTCTTAGGACAGGGAGCCCTCGAGACCCAGTACTTC.

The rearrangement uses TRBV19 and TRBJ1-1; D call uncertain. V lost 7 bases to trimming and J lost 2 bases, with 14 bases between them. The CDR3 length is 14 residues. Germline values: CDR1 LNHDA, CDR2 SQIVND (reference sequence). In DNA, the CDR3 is TGTGCCAGTAACAGTGGTGGAGTAAACACTGAAGCTTTCTTT. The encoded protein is CASNSGGVNTEAFF.

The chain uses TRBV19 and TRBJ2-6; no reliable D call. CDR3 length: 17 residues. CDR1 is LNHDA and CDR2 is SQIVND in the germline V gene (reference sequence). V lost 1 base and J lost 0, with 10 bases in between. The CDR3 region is CASSIGDYNSGANVLTF. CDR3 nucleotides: TGTGCCAGTAGTATAGGGGATTATAACTCTGGGGCCAACGTCCTGACTTTC. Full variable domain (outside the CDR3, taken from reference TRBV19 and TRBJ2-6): DGGITQSPKYLFRKEGQNVTLSCEQNLNHDAMYWYRQDPGQGLRLIYYSQIVNDFQKGDIAEGYSVSREKKESFPLTVTSAQKNPTAFYLCASSIGDYNSGANVLTFGAGSRLTVL.

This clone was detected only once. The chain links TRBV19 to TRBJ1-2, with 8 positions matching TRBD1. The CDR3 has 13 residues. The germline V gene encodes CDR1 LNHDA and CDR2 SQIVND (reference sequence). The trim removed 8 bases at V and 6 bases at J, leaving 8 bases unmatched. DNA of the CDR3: TGTGCCAGTCTTCGAGGGACAGGCGATGGCTACACCTTC. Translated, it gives CASLRGTGDGYTF.

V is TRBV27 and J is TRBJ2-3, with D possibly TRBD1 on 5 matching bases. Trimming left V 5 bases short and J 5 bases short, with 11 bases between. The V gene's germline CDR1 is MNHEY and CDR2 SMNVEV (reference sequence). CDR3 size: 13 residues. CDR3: CASSRGRRDTQYF. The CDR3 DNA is TGTGCCAGCAGTAGGGGTCGTAGAGATACGCAGTATTTT.

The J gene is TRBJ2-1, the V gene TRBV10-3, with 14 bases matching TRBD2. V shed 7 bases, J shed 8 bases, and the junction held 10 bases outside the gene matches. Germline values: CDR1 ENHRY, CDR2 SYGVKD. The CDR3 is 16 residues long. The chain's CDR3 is CAINRGLAGGGDEQFF. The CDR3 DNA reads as TGTGCCATCAATAGAGGACTAGCGGGAGGAGGGGATGAGCAGTTCTTC.

The CDR3 DNA reads TGTGCCAGTAGTATAGCCGCCGGGCAGCGGGCCACCTTC. Encoded protein: CASSIAAGQRATF. This sequence joins TRBV19 and TRBJ1-2; D remains unclear. CDR1 and CDR2 (germline): LNHDA, SQIVND (reference sequence). This CDR3 region has 13 residues. V was pared by 1 base and J by 13 bases, with 16 bases between.

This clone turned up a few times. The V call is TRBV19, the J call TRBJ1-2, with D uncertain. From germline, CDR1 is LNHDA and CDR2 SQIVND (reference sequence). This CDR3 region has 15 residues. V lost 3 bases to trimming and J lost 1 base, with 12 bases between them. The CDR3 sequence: CASSMMQQNNYGYTF. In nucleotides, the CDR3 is TGTGCCAGTAGTATGATGCAGCAGAATAACTATGGCTACACCTTC.